This T cell receptor beta chain was captured in a study of T cell repertoires in cytomegalovirus infection. TCRdb ran MiXCR on the reads and lists one entry per CDR3 protein. The sample carries about 180,000 distinct CDR3 sequences, 13% to 15% recorded once. This clonotype showed up just a few times. Its antigen is as yet unknown. Overall study findings and caveats: The ex vivo response was dominated by HLA-C-restricted CMV-specific TCR beta clonotypes.

Deletions cut 7 bases from V and 1 base from J, with 11 bases between. The CDR3 is 14 amino acids. Germline V gene data show CDR1 as MDHEN and CDR2 as SYDVKM. Input material: PBMCs. This chain joins TRBV28 and TRBJ1-5; D unresolved. This clonotype originated in a human donor in good health (CMV status not recorded). Some clones in this sample may be carry-over from other donors' samples. The CDR3 DNA is TGTGCCAGCATCCCTTTCTCCAGCAATCAGCCCCAGCATTTT. Amino acids: CASIPFSSNQPQHF. The whole variable domain, filled in from reference TRBV28 and TRBJ1-5, reads DVKVTQSSRYLVKRTGEKVFLECVQDMDHENMFWYRQDPGLGLRLIYFSYDVKMKEKGDIPEGYSVSREKKERFSLILESASTNQTSMYLCASIPFSSNQPQHFGDGTRLSIL.